The 13 T cell receptor beta chains listed next were all sequenced from one sample in a study of regulatory and conventional T cells in RAG deficiency. Assay: immunoSEQ multiplex PCR; the TCRdb copy retains only in-frame clones and omits some. The sample has around 31,000 clones, about 87% seen once. The data also belong to a second study, concerning regulatory T cells. That source adds: The primer mix had 52 TRBV and 13 TRBJ primers.

Sequencing was done on a sample of CD8+ T cells sorted from blood. The receptors shown here come from a human donor in good health.

The chain has TRBV7-2 and TRBJ2-6; D is uncertain. The ends were cut back, 4 bases at V and 0 bases at J, with 16 bases in the middle. The CDR3 covers 18 residues. CDR1 is SGHTA, CDR2 FQGNSA, per germline. The CDR3 protein is CASSSTRAVSSGANVLTF. CDR3 coding DNA: TGTGCCAGCAGCTCGACCCGGGCGGTAAGCTCTGGGGCCAACGTCCTGACTTTC.

This sequence joins TRBV6-6 and TRBJ2-3, with no clear D. Germline V CDR1 and CDR2: MNHNY, SVGAGI (reference sequence). The CDR3 covers 13 residues. Trimming cost V 4 bases and J 4 bases, with 9 bases left between them. In DNA form, the CDR3 reads TGTGCCAGCAGTTCCGGGCCGGCAGATACGCAGTATTTT. Protein product: CASSSGPADTQYF.

J is TRBJ1-3 and V is TRBV28; the D gene is possibly TRBD1 (5 bases). The CDR3 is 18 amino acids. Germline V lookup: CDR1 MDHEN, CDR2 SYDVKM. V lost 3 bases and J lost 2, with 20 bases in between. The chain's CDR3 is CASSFGTVLGEAGNTIYF. The CDR3 DNA follows: TGTGCCAGCAGTTTCGGTACGGTTTTGGGGGAAGCTGGAAACACCATATATTTT.

This chain connects TRBV5-4 to TRBJ2-3; 9 bases align to TRBD2. Germline trimming cut 5 bases from V and 2 bases from J; bases unmatched to any gene: 3. This CDR3 is 14 amino acids long. Germline CDR1 and CDR2: SGHNT and YYREEE (reference sequence). CDR3 nucleotide sequence: TGTGCCAGCAGTCAGCGGGGGGACACAGATACGCAGTATTTT. Protein sequence: CASSQRGDTDTQYF.

For the CDR3, the DNA is TGTGCCAGCAGTTTCGGGACAGGTACCTACGAGCAGTACTTC. It yields the protein CASSFGTGTYEQYF. V is TRBV27 and J is TRBJ2-7, with 8 bases lining up with TRBD1. Germline trimming cut 3 bases from V and 2 bases from J; bases unmatched to any gene: 3. Germline V gene data show CDR1 as MNHEY and CDR2 as SMNVEV (reference sequence). The CDR3 runs 14 residues.

The chain links TRBV9 to TRBJ2-2; unclear D gene. The CDR3 has 12 residues. The ends were cut back, 3 bases at V and 5 bases at J, with 5 bases in the middle. The germline gives CDR1 SGDLS, CDR2 YYNGEE. The CDR3 sequence is CASSGGTGELFF. The CDR3 region has the DNA TGTGCCAGCAGCGGCGGAACCGGGGAGCTGTTTTTT.

The chain joins TRBV2 to TRBJ1-1; no clear D gene. Trimming removed 7 bases at V and 10 bases at J, with 16 bases between. The CDR3 has 12 amino acids. Germline V gives CDR1 SNHLY, CDR2 FYNNEI. CDR3 in amino acids: CASNIDPKAAFF. CDR3 sequence (DNA): TGTGCCAGCAATATCGACCCGAAGGCAGCTTTCTTT.

This sequence joins TRBV18 and TRBJ1-3; no reliable D call. This CDR3 region has 14 residues. With 10 bases removed from V and 0 bases from J, the gap between germline ends came to 13 bases. Germline V gene sequence: CDR1 KGHSH, CDR2 LQKENI. CDR3 sequence reads: CATQDLLSGNTIYF. In nucleotides, the CDR3 is TGTGCCACTCAAGACCTGCTCTCTGGAAACACCATATATTTT.

The chain is built from TRBV5-1 and TRBJ1-1; 9 positions agree with TRBD1. Germline V gene lookup returns CDR1 SGHRS and CDR2 YFSETQ. V dropped 8 bases and J dropped 5; count of bases not matched to a gene: 4. This CDR3 contains 12 residues. Written as DNA, the CDR3 is TGCGCCAGGGGACAGGGTTGGACTGAAGCTTTCTTT. Residues: CARGQGWTEAFF.

This chain uses TRBV15 with TRBJ2-7, with TRBD1 as a possible D gene (5 bases). The CDR3 is 14 amino acids. CDR1 is LNHNV and CDR2 is YYDKDF in the germline V gene (reference sequence). The germline V and J ends were trimmed by 7 bases and 0 bases, with 13 bases remaining between them. For the CDR3, the DNA is TGTGCCACCAAACAGGACGGAAGCTCCTACGAGCAGTACTTC. It specifies CATKQDGSSYEQYF.

The chain couples TRBV7-9 to TRBJ1-2; 7 bases match TRBD1. This CDR3 has 17 residues. From germline, CDR1 is SEHNR and CDR2 FQNEAQ (reference sequence). Losses at the gene ends were 5 bases for V and 4 bases for J; bases not matched to a gene: 16. Here the CDR3 DNA reads TGTGCCAGCAGCGCCCACTCCGGGACAGACCTCGGCTATGGCTACACCTTC. Its protein product is CASSAHSGTDLGYGYTF.

The chain is built from TRBV5-1 and TRBJ2-7, with 8 bases aligning to TRBD2. From germline, CDR1 is SGHRS and CDR2 YFSETQ. The length of the CDR3 is 15 residues. Losses at the gene ends were 4 bases for V and 3 bases for J; bases not matched to a gene: 9. CDR3 coding DNA: TGCGCCAGCAGCGCAGGGCGGGGGGCTAACTACGAGCAGTACTTC. Its protein is CASSAGRGANYEQYF.

The chain combines TRBV28 with TRBJ1-5; no clear D. V was cut by 4 bases and J by 3 bases, with 10 bases left in between. Germline CDR1 reads MDHEN; CDR2 reads SYDVKM. The CDR3 totals 14 residues. The CDR3 bases are TGTGCCAGCAGTTCTAGGTTTCTCAATCAGCCCCAGCATTTT. Translated: CASSSRFLNQPQHF.